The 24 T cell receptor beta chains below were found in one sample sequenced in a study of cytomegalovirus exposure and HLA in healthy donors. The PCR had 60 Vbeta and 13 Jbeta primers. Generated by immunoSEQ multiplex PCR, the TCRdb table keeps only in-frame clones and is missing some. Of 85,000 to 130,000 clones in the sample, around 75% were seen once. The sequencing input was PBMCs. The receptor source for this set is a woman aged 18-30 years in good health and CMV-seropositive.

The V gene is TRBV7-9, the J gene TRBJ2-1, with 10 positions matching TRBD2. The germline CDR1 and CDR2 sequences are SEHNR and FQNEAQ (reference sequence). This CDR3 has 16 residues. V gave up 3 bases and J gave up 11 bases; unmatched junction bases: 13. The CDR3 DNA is TGTGCCAGCAGCTTTACCGGGACTAGCGTTGTCATACAGCAGTTCTTC. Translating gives CASSFTGTSVVIQQFF.

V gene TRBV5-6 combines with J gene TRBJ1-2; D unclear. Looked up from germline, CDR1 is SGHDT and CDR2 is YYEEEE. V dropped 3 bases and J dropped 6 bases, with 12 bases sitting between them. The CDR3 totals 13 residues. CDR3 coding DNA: TGTGCCAGCAGCTGGCCGCCCCGGGATGGCTACACCTTC. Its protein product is CASSWPPRDGYTF.

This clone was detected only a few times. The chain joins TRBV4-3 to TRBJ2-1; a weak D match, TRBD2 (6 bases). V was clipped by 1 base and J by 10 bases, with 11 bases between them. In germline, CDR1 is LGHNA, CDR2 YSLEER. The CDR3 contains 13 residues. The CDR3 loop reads CASSQVGGTEQFF. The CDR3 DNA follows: TGCGCCAGCAGCCAAGTTGGCGGGACCGAGCAGTTCTTC.

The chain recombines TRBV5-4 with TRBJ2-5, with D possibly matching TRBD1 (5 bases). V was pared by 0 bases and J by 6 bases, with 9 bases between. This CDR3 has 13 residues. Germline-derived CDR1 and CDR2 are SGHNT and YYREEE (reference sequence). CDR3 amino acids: CASSLEAGKTQYF. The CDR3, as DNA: TGTGCCAGCAGCTTGGAAGCAGGGAAGACCCAGTACTTC.

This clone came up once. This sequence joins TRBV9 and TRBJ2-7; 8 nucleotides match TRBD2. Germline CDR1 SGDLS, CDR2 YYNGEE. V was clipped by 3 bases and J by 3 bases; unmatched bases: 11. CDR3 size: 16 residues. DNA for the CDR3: TGTGCCAGCAGCGCCCAGGGGAGCGGGAGTTTCTACGAGCAGTACTTC. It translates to CASSAQGSGSFYEQYF.

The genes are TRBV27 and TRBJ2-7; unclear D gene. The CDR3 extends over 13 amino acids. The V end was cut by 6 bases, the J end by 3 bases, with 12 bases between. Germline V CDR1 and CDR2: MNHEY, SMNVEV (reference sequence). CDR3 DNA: TGTGCCAGCAGCACCCCCCCCGGCTACGAGCAGTACTTC. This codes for CASSTPPGYEQYF.

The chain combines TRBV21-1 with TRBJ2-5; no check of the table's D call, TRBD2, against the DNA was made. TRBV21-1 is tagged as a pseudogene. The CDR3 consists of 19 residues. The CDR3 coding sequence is TGTGCCAGCAGCAAAGGCCCCCCGGGGGCTAGCGGGAGTGAAGAGACCCAGTACTTC. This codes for CASSKGPPGASGSEETQYF.

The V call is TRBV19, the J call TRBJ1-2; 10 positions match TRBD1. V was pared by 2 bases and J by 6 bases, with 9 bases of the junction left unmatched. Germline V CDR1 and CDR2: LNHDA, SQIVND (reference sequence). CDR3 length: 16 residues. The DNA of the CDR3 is TGTGCCAGTAGTATAAATTCGGGACAGGGGACTAATGGCTACACCTTC. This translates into CASSINSGQGTNGYTF.

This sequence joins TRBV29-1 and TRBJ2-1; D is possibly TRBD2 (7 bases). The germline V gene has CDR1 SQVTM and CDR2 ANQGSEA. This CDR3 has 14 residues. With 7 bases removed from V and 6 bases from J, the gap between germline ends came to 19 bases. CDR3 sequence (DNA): TGCAGCGCTAAGGGGGGAGGGCCGGGCAATGAGCAGTTCTTC. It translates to CSAKGGGPGNEQFF.

This chain's CDR3 is CASSGTRDTQYF. The CDR3 DNA follows: TGTGCCAGCAGCGGGACACGAGATACGCAGTATTTT. V usage is TRBV7-2 and J usage is TRBJ2-3, with D maybe TRBD1 (6 bases). From germline, CDR1 is SGHTA and CDR2 FQGNSA. The CDR3 is 12 amino acids. With 5 bases removed from V and 5 bases from J, the gap between germline ends came to 8 bases.

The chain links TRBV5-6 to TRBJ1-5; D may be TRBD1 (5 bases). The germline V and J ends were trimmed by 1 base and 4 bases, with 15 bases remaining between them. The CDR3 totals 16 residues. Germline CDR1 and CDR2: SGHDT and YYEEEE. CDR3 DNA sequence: TGTGCCAGCAGCTTGTTCGCCCAGGGAGGAAATCAGCCCCAGCATTTT. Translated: CASSLFAQGGNQPQHF.

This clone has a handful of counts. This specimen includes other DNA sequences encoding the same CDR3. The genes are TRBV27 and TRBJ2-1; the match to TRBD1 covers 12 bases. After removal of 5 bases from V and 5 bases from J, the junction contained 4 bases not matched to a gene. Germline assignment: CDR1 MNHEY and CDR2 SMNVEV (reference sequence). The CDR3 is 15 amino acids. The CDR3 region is CASSPGTGGHNEQFF. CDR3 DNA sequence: TGTGCCAGCAGTCCCGGGACAGGGGGCCACAATGAGCAGTTCTTC.

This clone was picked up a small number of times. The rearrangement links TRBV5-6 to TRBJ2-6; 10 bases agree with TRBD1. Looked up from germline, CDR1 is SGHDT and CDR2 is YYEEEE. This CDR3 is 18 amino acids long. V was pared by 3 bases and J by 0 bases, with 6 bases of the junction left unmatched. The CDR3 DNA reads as TGTGCCAGCAGCTCGACCGGGACAGGGGCCTCTGGGGCCAACGTCCTGACTTTC. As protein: CASSSTGTGASGANVLTF.

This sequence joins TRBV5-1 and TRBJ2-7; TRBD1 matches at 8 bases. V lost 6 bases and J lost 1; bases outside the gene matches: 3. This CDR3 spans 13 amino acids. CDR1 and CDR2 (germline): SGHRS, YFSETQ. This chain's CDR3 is CASNRQGSYEQYF. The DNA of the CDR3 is TGCGCCAGCAACCGACAGGGGTCCTACGAGCAGTACTTC.

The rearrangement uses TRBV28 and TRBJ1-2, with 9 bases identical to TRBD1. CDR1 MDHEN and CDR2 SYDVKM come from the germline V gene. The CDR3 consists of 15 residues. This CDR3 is CVHSPAGQGTYGYTF. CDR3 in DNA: TGTGTCCACTCCCCCGCGGGACAGGGCACCTATGGCTACACCTTC.

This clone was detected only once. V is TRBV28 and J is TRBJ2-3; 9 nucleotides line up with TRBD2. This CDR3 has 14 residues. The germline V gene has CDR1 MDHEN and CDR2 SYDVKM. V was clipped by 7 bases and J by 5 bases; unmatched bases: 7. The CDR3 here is CASTVAGALDTQYF. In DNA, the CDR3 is TGTGCCAGCACCGTAGCGGGAGCATTAGATACGCAGTATTTT.

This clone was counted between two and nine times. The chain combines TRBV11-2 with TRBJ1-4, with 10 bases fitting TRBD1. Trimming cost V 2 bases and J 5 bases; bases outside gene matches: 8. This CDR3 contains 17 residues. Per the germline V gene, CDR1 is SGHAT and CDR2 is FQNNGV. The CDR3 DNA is TGTGCCAGCAGCTTAAGGACAGGGGGGGTTCGGAATGAAAAACTGTTTTTT. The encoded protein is CASSLRTGGVRNEKLFF.

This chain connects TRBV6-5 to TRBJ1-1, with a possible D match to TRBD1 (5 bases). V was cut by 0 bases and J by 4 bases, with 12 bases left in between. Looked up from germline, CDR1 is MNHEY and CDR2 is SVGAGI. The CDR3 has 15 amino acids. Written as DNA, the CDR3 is TGTGCCAGCAGTTACTCTGGGGGGGTGGGCACTGAAGCTTTCTTT. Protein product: CASSYSGGVGTEAFF.

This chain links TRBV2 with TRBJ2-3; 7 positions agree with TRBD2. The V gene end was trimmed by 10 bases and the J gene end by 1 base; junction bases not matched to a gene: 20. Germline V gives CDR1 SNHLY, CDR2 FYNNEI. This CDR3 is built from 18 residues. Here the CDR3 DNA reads TGTGCCACCGGGGGGTCGGGGCCGGCGGCGGGAGGCACAGATACGCAGTATTTT. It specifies CATGGSGPAAGGTDTQYF.

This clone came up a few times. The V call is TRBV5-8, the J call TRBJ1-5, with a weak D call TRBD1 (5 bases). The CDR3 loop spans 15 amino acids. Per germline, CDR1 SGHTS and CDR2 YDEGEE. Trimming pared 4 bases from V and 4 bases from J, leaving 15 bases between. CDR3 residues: CASSQGSWGNQPQHF. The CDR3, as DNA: TGTGCCAGCAGCCAGGGATCTTGGGGAAATCAGCCCCAGCATTTT.

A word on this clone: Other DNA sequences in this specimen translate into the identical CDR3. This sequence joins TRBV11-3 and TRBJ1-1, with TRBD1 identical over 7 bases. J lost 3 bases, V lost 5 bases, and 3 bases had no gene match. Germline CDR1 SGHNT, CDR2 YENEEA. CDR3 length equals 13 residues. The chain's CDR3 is CASSAQGDTEAFF. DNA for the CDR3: TGTGCCAGCAGCGCGCAGGGGGACACTGAAGCTTTCTTT.

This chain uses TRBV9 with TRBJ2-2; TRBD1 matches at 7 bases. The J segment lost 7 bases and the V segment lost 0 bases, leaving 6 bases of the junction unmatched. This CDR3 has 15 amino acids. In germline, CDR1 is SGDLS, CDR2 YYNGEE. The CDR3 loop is CASSVARGNSGELFF. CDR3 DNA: TGTGCCAGCAGCGTAGCCAGGGGGAATAGCGGGGAGCTGTTTTTT.

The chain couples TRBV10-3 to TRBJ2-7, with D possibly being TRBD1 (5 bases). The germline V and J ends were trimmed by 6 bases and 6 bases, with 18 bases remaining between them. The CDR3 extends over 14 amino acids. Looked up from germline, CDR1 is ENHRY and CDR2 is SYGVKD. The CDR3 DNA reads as TGTGCCATCAGCCGAGACAGCCTAGGGTTCGAGCAGTACTTC. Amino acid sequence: CAISRDSLGFEQYF.

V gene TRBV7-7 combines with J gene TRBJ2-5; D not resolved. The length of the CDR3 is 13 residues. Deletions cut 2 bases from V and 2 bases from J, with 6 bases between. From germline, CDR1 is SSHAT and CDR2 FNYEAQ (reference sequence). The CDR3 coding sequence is TGTGCCAGCAGCTTACAAGCGCAAGAGACCCAGTACTTC. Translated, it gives CASSLQAQETQYF.